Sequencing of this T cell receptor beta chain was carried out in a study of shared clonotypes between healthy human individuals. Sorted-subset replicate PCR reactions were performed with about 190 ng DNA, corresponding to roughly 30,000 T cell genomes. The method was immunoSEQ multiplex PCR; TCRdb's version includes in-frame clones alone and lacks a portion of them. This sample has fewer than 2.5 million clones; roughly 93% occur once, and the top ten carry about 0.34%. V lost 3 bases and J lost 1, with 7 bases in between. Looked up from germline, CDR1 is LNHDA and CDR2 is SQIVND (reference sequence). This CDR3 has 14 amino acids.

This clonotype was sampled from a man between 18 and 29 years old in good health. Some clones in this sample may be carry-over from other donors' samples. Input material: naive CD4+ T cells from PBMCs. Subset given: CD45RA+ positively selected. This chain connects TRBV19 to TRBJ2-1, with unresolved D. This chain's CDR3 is CASSMGRSYNEQFF. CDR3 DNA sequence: TGTGCCAGTAGTATGGGTCGGTCCTACAATGAGCAGTTCTTC.